What follows describes a single T cell receptor beta chain. The CDR3 runs to 11 residues. CDR1 SQVTM and CDR2 ANQGSEA come from the germline V gene. V lost 7 bases and J lost 5; bases outside the gene matches: 3. The sample comes from a study of a mutant IDH1 vaccine in newly diagnosed glioma. Study-wide context: There were roughly 62% males and around 40% females among treated patients, whose mean age was about 38 years. Before enrollment, patients got radiotherapy alone, temozolomide alone, or mostly the combination.

The time point is: baseline, week 1 (first vaccination visit). Treatment specified: pre-vaccination baseline after standard-of-care therapy. Using immunoSEQ multiplex PCR, the repertoire was profiled, and TCRdb retains in-frame clones only, with some absent. Here the sample spans roughly 86,000 clones, just under 80% being singletons. The sequence was obtained from a man aged 40-50 years with glioma. The V call is TRBV29-1, the J call TRBJ2-5; 8 bases map to TRBD1. The sequenced sample was PBMCs, obtained from a glioma patient treated with radiotherapy, temozolomide or both. Here the CDR3 DNA reads TGCAGCGGTTACAGGGGGGAGACCCAGTACTTC. Translated: CSGYRGETQYF. The full variable domain, its missing parts supplied by reference TRBV29-1 and TRBJ2-5, is SAVISQKPSRDICQRGTSLTIQCQVDSQVTMMFWYRQQPGQSLTLIATANQGSEATYESGFVIDKFPISRPNLTFSTLTVSNMSPEDSSIYLCSGYRGETQYFGPGTRLLVL.